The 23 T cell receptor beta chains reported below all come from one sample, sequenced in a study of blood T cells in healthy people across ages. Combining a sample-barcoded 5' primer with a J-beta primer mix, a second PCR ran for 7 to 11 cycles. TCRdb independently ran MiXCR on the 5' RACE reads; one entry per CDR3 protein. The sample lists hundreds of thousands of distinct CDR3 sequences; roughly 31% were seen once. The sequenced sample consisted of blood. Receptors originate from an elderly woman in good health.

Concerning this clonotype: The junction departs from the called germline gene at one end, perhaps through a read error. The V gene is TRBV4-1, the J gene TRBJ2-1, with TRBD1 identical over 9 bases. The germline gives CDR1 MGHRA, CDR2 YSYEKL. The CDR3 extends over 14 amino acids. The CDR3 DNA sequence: TGTGCCAGCAGCCCATTGGGGACAGGGTACGAGCAGTTCTTC. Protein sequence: CASSPLGTGYEQFF.

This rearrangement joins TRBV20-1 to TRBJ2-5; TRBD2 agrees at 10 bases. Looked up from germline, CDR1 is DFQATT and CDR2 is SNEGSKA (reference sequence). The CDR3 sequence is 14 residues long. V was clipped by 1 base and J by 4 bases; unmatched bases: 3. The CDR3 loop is CSARVWTSGETQYF. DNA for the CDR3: TGCAGTGCTAGAGTCTGGACTAGCGGAGAGACCCAGTACTTC.

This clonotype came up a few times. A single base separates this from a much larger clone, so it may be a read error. CDR3 region: CASSLEGGGNTQYF. CDR3 sequence (DNA): TGCGCCAGCAGCTTAGAGGGGGGAGGCAATACGCAGTATTTT. V gene TRBV5-1 combines with J gene TRBJ2-3; D assignment may be TRBD1 or TRBD2 (6 bases each). V shed 2 bases and J shed 7 bases, with 14 bases lying between them. Per germline, CDR1 SGHRS and CDR2 YFSETQ. The CDR3 spans 14 residues.

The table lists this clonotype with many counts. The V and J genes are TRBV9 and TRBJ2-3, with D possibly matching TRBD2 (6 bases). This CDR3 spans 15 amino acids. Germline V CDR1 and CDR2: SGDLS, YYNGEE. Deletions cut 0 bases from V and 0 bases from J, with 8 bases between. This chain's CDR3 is CASSVVGGSTDTQYF. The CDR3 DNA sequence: TGTGCCAGCAGCGTAGTTGGGGGGAGCACAGATACGCAGTATTTT.

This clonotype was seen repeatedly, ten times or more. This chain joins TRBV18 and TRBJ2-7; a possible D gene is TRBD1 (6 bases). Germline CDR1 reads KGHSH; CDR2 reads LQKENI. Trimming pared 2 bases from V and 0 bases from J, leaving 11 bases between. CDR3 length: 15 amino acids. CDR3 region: CASSPRRTDSYEQYF. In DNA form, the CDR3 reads TGTGCCAGCTCACCAAGGAGGACAGACTCCTACGAGCAGTACTTC.

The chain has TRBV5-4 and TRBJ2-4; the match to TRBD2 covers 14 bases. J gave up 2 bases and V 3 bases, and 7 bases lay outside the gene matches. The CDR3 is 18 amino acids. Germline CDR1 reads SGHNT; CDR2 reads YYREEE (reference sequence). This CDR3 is CASSSQGLAGDSKNIQYF. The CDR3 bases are TGTGCCAGCAGCTCGCAGGGACTAGCGGGAGACTCCAAAAACATTCAGTACTTC. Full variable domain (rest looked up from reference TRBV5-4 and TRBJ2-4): ETGVTQSPTHLIKTRGQQVTLRCSSQSGHNTVSWYQQALGQGPQFIFQYYREEENGRGNFPPRFSGLQFPNYSSELNVNALELDDSALYLCASSSQGLAGDSKNIQYFGAGTRLSVL.

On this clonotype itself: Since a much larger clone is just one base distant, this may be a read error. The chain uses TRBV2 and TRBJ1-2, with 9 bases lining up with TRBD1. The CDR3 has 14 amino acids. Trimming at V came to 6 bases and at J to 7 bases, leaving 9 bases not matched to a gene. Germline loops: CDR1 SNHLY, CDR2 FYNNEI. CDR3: CASSRTGEGGGYTF. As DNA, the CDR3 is TGTGCCAGCAGCCGGACAGGGGAGGGTGGTGGCTACACCTTC.

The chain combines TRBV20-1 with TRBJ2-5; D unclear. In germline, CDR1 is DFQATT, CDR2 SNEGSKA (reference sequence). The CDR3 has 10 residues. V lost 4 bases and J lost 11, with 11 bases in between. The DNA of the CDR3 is TGCAGTGCTACGGACCTTGAGCAGTACTTC. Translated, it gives CSATDLEQYF.

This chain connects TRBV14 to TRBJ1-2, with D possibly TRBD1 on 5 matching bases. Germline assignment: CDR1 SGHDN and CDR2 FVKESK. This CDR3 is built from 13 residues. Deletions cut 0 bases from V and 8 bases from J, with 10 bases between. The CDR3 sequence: CASSQEGTRGYTF. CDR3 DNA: TGTGCCAGCAGCCAAGAGGGGACCAGGGGCTACACCTTC.

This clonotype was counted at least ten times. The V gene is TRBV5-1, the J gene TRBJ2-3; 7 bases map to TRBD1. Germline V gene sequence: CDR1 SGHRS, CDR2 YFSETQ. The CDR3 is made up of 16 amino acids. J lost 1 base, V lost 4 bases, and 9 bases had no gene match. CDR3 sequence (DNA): TGCGCCAGCAGCCCCAGGGGGATGAAGGGCACAGATACGCAGTATTTT. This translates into CASSPRGMKGTDTQYF.

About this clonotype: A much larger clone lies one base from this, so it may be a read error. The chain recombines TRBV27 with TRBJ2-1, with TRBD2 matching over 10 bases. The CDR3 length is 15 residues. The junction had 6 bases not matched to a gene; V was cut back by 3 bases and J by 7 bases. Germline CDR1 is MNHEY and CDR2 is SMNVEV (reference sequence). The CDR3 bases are TGTGCCAGCAGTTTCGAGCGGGGGGGATTAAATGAGCAGTTCTTC. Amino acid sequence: CASSFERGGLNEQFF.

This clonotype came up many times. CDR3 residues: CASSEGRGWYF. The CDR3 nucleotides are TGTGCCAGCAGTGAGGGCAGGGGATGGTACTTC. The rearrangement uses TRBV25-1 and TRBJ2-5, with D maybe TRBD1 (6 bases). Germline CDR1 reads MGHDK; CDR2 reads SYGVNS. V lost 3 bases to trimming and J lost 13 bases, with 12 bases between them. The CDR3 sequence is 11 residues long.

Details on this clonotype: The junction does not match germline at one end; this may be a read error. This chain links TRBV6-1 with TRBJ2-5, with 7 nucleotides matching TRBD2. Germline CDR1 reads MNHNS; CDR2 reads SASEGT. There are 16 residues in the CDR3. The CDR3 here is CTSSESAWGGGETQYF. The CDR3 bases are TGTACCAGCAGTGAAAGCGCCTGGGGGGGAGGTGAGACCCAGTACTTC.

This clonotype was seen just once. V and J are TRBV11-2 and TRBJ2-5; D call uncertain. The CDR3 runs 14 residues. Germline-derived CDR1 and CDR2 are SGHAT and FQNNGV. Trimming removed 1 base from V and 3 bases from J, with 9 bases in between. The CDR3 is CASSLVGRKETQYF. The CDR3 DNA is TGTGCCAGCAGCTTAGTTGGCAGGAAAGAGACCCAGTACTTC.

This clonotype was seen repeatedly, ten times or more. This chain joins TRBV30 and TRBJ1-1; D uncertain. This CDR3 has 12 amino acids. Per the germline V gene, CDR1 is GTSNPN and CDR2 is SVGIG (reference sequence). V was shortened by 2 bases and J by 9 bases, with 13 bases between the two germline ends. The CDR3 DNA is TGTGCCTGGAGTAGTGGATCGGGGAAAGCTTTCTTT. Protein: CAWSSGSGKAFF.

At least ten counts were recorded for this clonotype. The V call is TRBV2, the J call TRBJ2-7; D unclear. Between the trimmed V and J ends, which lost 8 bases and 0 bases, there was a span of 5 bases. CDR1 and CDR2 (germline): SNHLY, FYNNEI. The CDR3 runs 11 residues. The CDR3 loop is CASDISYEQYF. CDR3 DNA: TGTGCCAGCGATATCTCCTACGAGCAGTACTTC.

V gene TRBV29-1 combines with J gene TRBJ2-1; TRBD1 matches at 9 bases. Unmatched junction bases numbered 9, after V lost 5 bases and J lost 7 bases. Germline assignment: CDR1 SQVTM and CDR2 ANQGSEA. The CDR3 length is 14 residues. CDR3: CSVPTRTGDNEQFF. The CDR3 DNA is TGCAGCGTTCCAACTAGGACAGGGGATAATGAGCAGTTCTTC.

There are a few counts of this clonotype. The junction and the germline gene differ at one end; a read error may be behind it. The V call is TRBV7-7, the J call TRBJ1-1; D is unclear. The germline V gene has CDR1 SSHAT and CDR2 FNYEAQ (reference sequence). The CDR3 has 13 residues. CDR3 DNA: TGTGCTAGCAGCCCCCTGCTGGGGAGTGAAGCTTTCTTT. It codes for CASSPLLGSEAFF.

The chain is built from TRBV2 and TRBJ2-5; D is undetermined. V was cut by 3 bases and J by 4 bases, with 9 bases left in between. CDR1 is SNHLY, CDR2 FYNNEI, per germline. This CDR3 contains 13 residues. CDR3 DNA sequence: TGTGCCAGCAGTGATGGGAACGGAGAGACCCAGTACTTC. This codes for CASSDGNGETQYF.

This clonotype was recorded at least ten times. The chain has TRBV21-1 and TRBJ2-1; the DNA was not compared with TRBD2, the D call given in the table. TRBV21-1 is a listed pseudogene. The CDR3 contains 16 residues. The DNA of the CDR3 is TGTGCCAGCAGTTCGGCAGTCCTATCGTACTACAATGAGCAGTTCTTC. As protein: CASSSAVLSYYNEQFF.

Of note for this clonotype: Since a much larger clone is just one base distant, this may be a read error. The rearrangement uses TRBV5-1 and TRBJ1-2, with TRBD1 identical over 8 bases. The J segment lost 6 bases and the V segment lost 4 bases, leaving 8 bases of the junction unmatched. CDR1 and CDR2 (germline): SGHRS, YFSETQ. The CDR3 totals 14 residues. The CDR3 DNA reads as TGCGCCAGCAGCCGGACAGGGTCAAGGGATGGCTACACCTTC. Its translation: CASSRTGSRDGYTF.

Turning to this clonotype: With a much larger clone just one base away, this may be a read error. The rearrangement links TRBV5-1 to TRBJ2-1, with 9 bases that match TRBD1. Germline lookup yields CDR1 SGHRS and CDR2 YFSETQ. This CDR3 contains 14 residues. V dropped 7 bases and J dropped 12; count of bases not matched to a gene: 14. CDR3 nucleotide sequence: TGCGCCAGCGGCCCTCCGGGACAGGGTGGGAGGCAGTTCTTC. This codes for CASGPPGQGGRQFF.

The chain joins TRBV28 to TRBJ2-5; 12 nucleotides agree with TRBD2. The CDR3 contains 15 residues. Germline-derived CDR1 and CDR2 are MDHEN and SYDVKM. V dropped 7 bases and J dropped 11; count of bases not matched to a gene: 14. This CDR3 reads CASNGVSSGRARQYF. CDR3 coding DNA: TGTGCCAGCAATGGTGTTTCTAGCGGGAGGGCGAGGCAGTACTTC.